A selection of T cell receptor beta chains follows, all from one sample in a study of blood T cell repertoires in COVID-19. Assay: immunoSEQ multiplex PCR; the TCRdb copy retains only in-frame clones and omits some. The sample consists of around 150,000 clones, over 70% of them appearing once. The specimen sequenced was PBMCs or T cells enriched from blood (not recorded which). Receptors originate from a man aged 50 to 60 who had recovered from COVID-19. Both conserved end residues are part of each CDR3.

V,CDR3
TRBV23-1,CASSQGRSPPPSYNEQFF
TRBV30,CAWGRAGASRNEQFF
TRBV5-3,CARSPSRTFAAYNEQFF
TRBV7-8,CASSTEVTNTGELFF
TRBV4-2,CASSQVGASSYNEQFF
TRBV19,CASSRDRTYEQYF
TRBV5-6,CASRPTGSSPLHF
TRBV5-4,CASSRDRGSYEQYF
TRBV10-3,CAISEWSGTGELFF
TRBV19,CASTWTGGYTGELFF
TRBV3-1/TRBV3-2,CASSPHLPGQGVAGELFF
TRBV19,CASTAGKGKNIQYF
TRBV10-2,CASLDSSDGYTF
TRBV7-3,CASSSQGNTGELFF
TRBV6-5,CASSPQAATLYGYTF
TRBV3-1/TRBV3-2,CASSARDRPREQYF
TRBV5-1,CASSRTGEGYEQYF
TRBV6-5,CASKSHGGNNEQFF
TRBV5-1,CASSLVGEVFF
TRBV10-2,CASRRGTDYNSPLHF
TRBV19,CASSTTGVDYGYTF
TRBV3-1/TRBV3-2,CASSPDTTNEKLFF
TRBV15,CATSRDPRLLDTDTQYF
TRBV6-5,CASSRTPTGNNEQFF
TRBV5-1,CASSSLGTGNNEQFF
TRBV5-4,CASSLAGTANTEAFF
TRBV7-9,CASSPGGPGNYEQYF
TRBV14,CASSQRLGVGTQETQYF
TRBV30,CAWSMSGGRYEQYF
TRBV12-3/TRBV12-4,CASTVGTERSF
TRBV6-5,CASRAGTGELFF
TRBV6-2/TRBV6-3,CASSIDRVKAFF
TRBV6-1,CASSEVISGGDTDTQYF
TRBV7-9,CASSPLLAPMAYF
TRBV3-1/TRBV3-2,CASSLGQGAEAFF
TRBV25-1,CASRTSASHEQYF
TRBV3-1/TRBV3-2,CASSQGSRDTGELFF
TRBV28,CASNVAGRTDTQYF
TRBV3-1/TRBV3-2,CASSPKRLAGYISYNEQFF